The 24 T cell receptor beta chains presented below share a single source sample, sequenced in a study of patients and donors after allogeneic stem cell transplantation (dated by TCRdb to the early 2020s). The library was built by means of RT-PCR. The reads were generated on a NextSeq 550. TCRdb applied fastp at Q25 and MiXCR to the public reads, then kept only in-frame beta chains. Rows matching on CDR3 protein sequence are summarized as one entry with the most common DNA and genes. The sample includes about 160,000 distinct CDR3 sequences, with about a third observed a single time. The ten largest make up approximately 50% of the sample. Sample: blood, either unsorted or a sorted T cell fraction (not recorded which). These receptors came from a human donor who was either an allogeneic HSCT recipient or a stem cell or donor lymphocyte infusion donor (not recorded which). It is not recorded whose cells these are; they may come from a transplant donor.

CDR3 loop: CASSFGTDGGIQYF. The DNA for the CDR3 is TGTGCCAGCAGTTTCGGGACAGATGGGGGCATTCAGTACTTC. The chain uses TRBV6-5 and TRBJ2-4; 7 bases match TRBD1. V lost 4 bases to trimming and J lost 9 bases; unmatched junction nucleotides: 9. Per germline, CDR1 MNHEY and CDR2 SVGAGI. CDR3 size: 14 residues.

The chain combines TRBV5-1 with TRBJ2-7, with D possibly being TRBD1 (6 bases). The CDR3 is 17 amino acids. Per the germline V gene, CDR1 is SGHRS and CDR2 is YFSETQ. The germline V and J ends were trimmed by 3 bases and 0 bases, with 19 bases remaining between them. The CDR3 here is CASSCDLQGLSSYEQYV. Written as DNA, the CDR3 is TGCGCCAGCAGCTGTGATCTACAGGGCCTAAGCTCCTACGAGCAGTACGTC.

This clonotype was counted only a few times. The chain uses TRBV6-5 and TRBJ2-7; TRBD1 or TRBD2 may be the D gene (5 bases each). Trimming took 6 bases from V and 2 from J, leaving 14 bases between them. Germline V lookup: CDR1 MNHEY, CDR2 SVGAGI. CDR3 length equals 14 residues. The DNA for the CDR3 is TGTGCCAGCAGCCCCCGGGGACCTACCTACGAGCAGTACGTC. This sequence encodes CASSPRGPTYEQYV.

The chain uses TRBV20-1 and TRBJ1-1, with D possibly being TRBD1 (5 bases). The V end was cut by 6 bases, the J end by 3 bases, with 11 bases between. Germline CDR1 DFQATT, CDR2 SNEGSKA (reference sequence). This CDR3 is 12 amino acids long. The CDR3 is CSAQGVDTEAFF. The DNA for the CDR3 is TGCAGTGCCCAAGGGGTCGACACTGAAGCTTTCTTT.

On this clonotype itself: The junction differs from germline at one of its ends, possibly a read error. The chain recombines TRBV12-3 or TRBV12-4 with TRBJ1-5; D may be TRBD1 (5 bases). This CDR3 has 13 amino acids. The CDR3 protein is CTSSLRGVGPQHF. The DNA of the CDR3 is TGTACCAGCAGTTTGAGGGGCGTTGGGCCCCAGCATTTT.

This clonotype was observed a few times. The V gene is TRBV2, the J gene TRBJ1-1; no definite D call. V dropped 3 bases and J dropped 4 bases, with 12 bases sitting between them. Looked up from germline, CDR1 is SNHLY and CDR2 is FYNNEI. The CDR3 spans 14 residues. The CDR3 spells CASSDGESGTEAFF. The CDR3 DNA sequence: TGTGCCAGCAGTGACGGGGAATCGGGCACTGAAGCTTTCTTT.

The chain uses TRBV9 and TRBJ2-3; D unclear. CDR3 length equals 14 residues. V gave up 4 bases and J gave up 1 base, with 10 bases separating them. CDR1 SGDLS and CDR2 YYNGEE come from the germline V gene. CDR3 protein: CASSWAGRTDTQYF. The CDR3 coding sequence is TGTGCCAGCAGCTGGGCTGGGCGCACAGATACGCAGTATTTT.

This clonotype was counted ten times or more. Here the CDR3 reads CASSTSHTEAFF. The CDR3, as DNA: TGTGCCAGTAGTACATCCCACACTGAAGCTTTCTTT. This chain joins TRBV19 and TRBJ1-1, with unresolved D. Germline lookup yields CDR1 LNHDA and CDR2 SQIVND (reference sequence). V dropped 4 bases and J dropped 3 bases, with 6 bases sitting between them. This CDR3 has 12 amino acids.

This chain links TRBV12-3 or TRBV12-4 with TRBJ2-1, with 8 bases fitting TRBD2. The ends lost 7 bases at V and 3 bases at J; junction bases unmatched: 2. CDR3 length equals 13 residues. Written as DNA, the CDR3 is TGTGCCAGCATCAGCGGGGGCTACAATGAGCAGTTCTTC. Encoded protein: CASISGGYNEQFF.

This chain joins TRBV4-2 and TRBJ2-2; D not resolved. With 0 bases removed from V and 7 bases from J, the gap between germline ends came to 9 bases. CDR3 length equals 14 residues. Germline assignment: CDR1 LGHNA and CDR2 YNFKEQ. Here the CDR3 DNA reads TGTGCCAGCAGCCAAGAGAGGCGAATCGGGGAGCTGTTTTTT. Its protein product is CASSQERRIGELFF.

This clonotype was counted many times. The chain links TRBV12-3 or TRBV12-4 to TRBJ1-3; the match to TRBD1 covers 9 bases. The CDR3 contains 12 residues. V lost 8 bases to trimming and J lost 4 bases; unmatched junction nucleotides: 0. CDR3 coding DNA: TGTGCCAGCGACAGGGGGGGAAACACCATATATTTT. Translation gives CASDRGGNTIYF.

The chain carries TRBV12-3 or TRBV12-4 and TRBJ2-1; TRBD2 is a possible D gene (6 bases). CDR3 length equals 14 residues. V gave up 6 bases and J gave up 5 bases, with 14 bases separating them. Here the CDR3 DNA reads TGTGCCAGCAGCTTCGGGACTCCAAACAATGAGCAGTTCTTC. It encodes CASSFGTPNNEQFF.

The table lists this clonotype with a count of one. V and J are TRBV4-2 and TRBJ2-2, with a possible D match to TRBD2 (6 bases). Per the germline V gene, CDR1 is LGHNA and CDR2 is YNFKEQ. V shed 1 base and J shed 5 bases, with 14 bases lying between them. CDR3 size: 16 residues. The CDR3 bases are TGTGCCAGCAGCCAAGGGGTGTCGGGACTGACCGGGGAGCTGTTTTTT. Residues: CASSQGVSGLTGELFF.

Remarks on this clonotype: Without the conserved terminal phenylalanine or tryptophan, this CDR3 likely stems from a read error. The V gene is TRBV15, the J gene TRBJ1-5; D is ambiguous. The CDR3 totals 15 residues. V dropped 0 bases and J dropped 4 bases, with 10 bases sitting between them. CDR1 is LNHNV and CDR2 is YYDKDF in the germline V gene (reference sequence). The CDR3 sequence is CATSRDWADNQPQHL. CDR3 nucleotide sequence: TGTGCCACCAGCAGAGATTGGGCGGATAATCAGCCCCAGCATTTG.

The V gene is TRBV12-3 or TRBV12-4, the J gene TRBJ1-3; 7 bases are a match to TRBD1. V dropped 6 bases and J dropped 2; count of bases not matched to a gene: 7. The length of the CDR3 is 15 residues. CDR3 sequence: CASSPDRVAGNTIYF. CDR3 nucleotides: TGTGCCAGCAGCCCCGACAGGGTAGCTGGAAACACCATATATTTT.

This clonotype came up a few times. The rearrangement uses TRBV6-5 and TRBJ1-4; no reliable D call. V was cut by 0 bases and J by 2 bases, with 7 bases left in between. This CDR3 contains 15 residues. Germline CDR1 and CDR2: MNHEY and SVGAGI. CDR3 bases: TGTGCCAGCAGTTACTCGGGCGGTACTAATGAAAAACTGTTTTTT. The encoded protein is CASSYSGGTNEKLFF.

This clonotype was detected a few times. V is TRBV20-1 and J is TRBJ2-4; 7 positions agree with TRBD1. Germline V gives CDR1 DFQATT, CDR2 SNEGSKA (reference sequence). This CDR3 has 14 residues. Germline trimming cut 3 bases from V and 1 base from J; bases unmatched to any gene: 3. CDR3 loop: CSARQTGAKNIQYF. In DNA form, the CDR3 reads TGCAGTGCTAGGCAGACAGGGGCCAAAAACATTCAGTACTTC.

This clonotype was counted only a few times. The chain joins TRBV12-3 or TRBV12-4 to TRBJ1-5; D is uncertain. V was cut by 5 bases and J by 7 bases, with 12 bases left in between. This CDR3 is built from 13 residues. The CDR3 loop reads CASSPRGIQPQHF. For the CDR3, the DNA is TGTGCCAGCAGTCCCCGAGGCATCCAGCCCCAGCATTTT.

This clonotype showed up just a few times. V usage is TRBV10-3 and J usage is TRBJ2-3; the D is unclear. Germline assignment: CDR1 ENHRY and CDR2 SYGVKD. The CDR3 extends over 11 amino acids. The V and J ends lost 4 bases and 5 bases respectively, with 4 bases between them. The CDR3 reads CAISGQDTQYF. In DNA, the CDR3 is TGTGCCATCAGTGGTCAAGATACGCAGTATTTT.

V gene TRBV11-2 combines with J gene TRBJ2-1; 7 bases fit TRBD1. Trimming removed 5 bases from V and 4 bases from J; junction bases left unmatched: 14. CDR3 size: 17 residues. Germline V gene data show CDR1 as SGHAT and CDR2 as FQNNGV. CDR3 DNA: TGTGCCAGCAGCCCTGGGATCCGGGACAGCCCTTACAATGAGCAGTTCTTC. Translation: CASSPGIRDSPYNEQFF. The whole variable domain, filled in from reference TRBV11-2 and TRBJ2-1, reads EAGVAQSPRYKIIEKRQSVAFWCNPISGHATLYWYQQILGQGPKLLIQFQNNGVVDDSQLPKDRFSAERLKGVDSTLKIQPAKLEDSAVYLCASSPGIRDSPYNEQFFGPGTRLTVL.

This clonotype was picked up a small number of times. The rearrangement joins TRBV12-3 or TRBV12-4 to TRBJ1-6; D is unresolved. V was cut by 5 bases and J by 9 bases, with 14 bases left in between. The CDR3 is 14 residues long. In DNA form, the CDR3 reads TGTGCCAGCAGTAACCGGCCTTGGGGTTCACCCCTCCACTTT. Encoded protein: CASSNRPWGSPLHF.

The rearrangement links TRBV30 to TRBJ2-1, with 15 bases lining up with TRBD2. This CDR3 comprises 16 residues. Trimming took 2 bases from V and 7 from J; bases not matched to a gene: 6. Germline V gene sequence: CDR1 GTSNPN, CDR2 SVGIG (reference sequence). The CDR3 nucleotides read TGTGCCTGGAGTAAGGGGACTAGCGGGGGGCCGAATGAGCAGTTCTTC. Translation gives CAWSKGTSGGPNEQFF. Looking up the rest from reference TRBV30 and TRBJ2-1 gives the full variable domain: SQTIHQWPATLVQPVGSPLSLECTVEGTSNPNLYWYRQAAGRGLQLLFYSVGIGQISSEVPQNLSASRPQDRQFILSSKKLLLSDSGFYLCAWSKGTSGGPNEQFFGPGTRLTVL.

The genes are TRBV13 and TRBJ2-1, with unresolved D. This CDR3 is 13 amino acids long. V was trimmed by 6 bases and J by 3 bases, leaving 9 bases between them. CDR1 is PRHDT and CDR2 is FYEKMQ in the germline V gene (reference sequence). The CDR3, as DNA: TGTGCCAGCAGTTCACAGTACTACAATGAGCAGTTCTTC. This translates into CASSSQYYNEQFF.

Only a few counts were recorded for this clonotype. The chain joins TRBV20-1 to TRBJ1-2, with 8 bases identical to TRBD1. The CDR3 totals 13 residues. Germline trimming cut 5 bases from V and 7 bases from J; bases unmatched to any gene: 9. Germline CDR1 is DFQATT and CDR2 is SNEGSKA (reference sequence). Here the CDR3 reads CSAALDREFGYTF. CDR3 bases: TGCAGTGCTGCACTGGACAGGGAATTTGGCTACACCTTC.